This T cell receptor beta chain was documented in a study of vaccination and CD4 T cells after COVID-19 (dated by TCRdb to 2022 to 2024). Broadly, across the study: Convalescent patients had a positive SARS-CoV-2 result on nasal swab PCR, and of these patients, several had mild disease and one had severe disease. Six males and four females were included in the convalescent cohort, with two Hispanic individuals, seven Caucasians, two Asians and one multiracial person represented. Participants got two doses of the Pfizer-BioNTech BNT162b2 vaccine (n=8) or two doses of the Moderna mRNA-1273 vaccine (n=2). Post-COVID blood samples were collected from convalescent patients a median of around 96 days after diagnosis, with a range of roughly 30 to 170 days. The time from the second vaccine dose to post-vaccine blood sampling had a median of roughly 79 days and ranged from about 14 to 250 days. For stimulating the cultures, overlapping spike peptide pools were used, derived from SARS-CoV-2 as well as from the common cold coronaviruses HCoV-NL63, HCoV-OC43 and HCoV-229E. In control cultures, a CEFX viral epitope pool was used as positive control, an HIV-1 Nef peptide pool was used as negative control, or no peptide was added. In 10 COVID-19 convalescent patients and 4 infection-naive healthy vaccine recipients, researchers compared the spike-specific CD4+ TCR repertoire from before mRNA vaccination with the repertoire from after. Here is what the overall study found, with its caveats: Relatively few convalescent patients were included in the study, and early timepoints after natural infection were not analyzed. Although the median number of SARS-CoV-2-reactive clonotypes went up from fewer than 25 after infection to about 38 after vaccination, the increase was not significant. Among the post-vaccine SARS-CoV-2-reactive clones in convalescent patients, a median approximately 90% showed up only after vaccination, which suggests vaccine-specific priming. Of the vaccine-specific clones in convalescent patients, 304 of 307, or nearly all, reacted only to SARS-CoV-2 spike and did not cross-react with common cold coronaviruses.

In this sample, this clonotype turned up a few times. Its antigen specificity is not known. Base quality data are lacking; no much larger clone is found one base away. Library preparation employed PCR. DNA from cultured CD4+ T cells underwent TCR sequencing with the Oncomine TCR Beta short-read assay at the Johns Hopkins FTIC core. Genomic DNA was extracted from the cultured CD4+ T cells with the QIAamp micro DNA kit. Oncomine TCR Beta libraries made from cultured CD4+ T cells were pooled using unique dual indexes and sequenced on an Illumina iSeq 100. The study's processing was this. Non-productive sequences were removed, and CDR3s that did not start with C, did not end with F or W, or were shorter than 7 amino acids were discarded. Antigen-specific clonotypes were identified using the MANAFEST web application through comparison of peptide-stimulated wells with reference and other culture wells. Positive clones required FDR below 0.05, an odds ratio above 5, and productive frequency above 0.1% in at least two of three replicate wells. A clonotype counted as cross-reactive if it showed significant expansion both in the SARS-CoV-2 spike wells and in at least one common cold coronavirus spike condition. CDR3 homology was assessed with Levenshtein distances (stringdist) and unrooted phylogenetic trees (ape) in R version 3.6.1. In-frame beta chains were kept once TCRdb had trimmed the public reads at Q25 with fastp and called clones with MiXCR. Each record represents a unique CDR3 protein, reported with the most common genes and DNA among its rows. Here the V and J calls rest on TCRdb's processing, not on the authors' analysis. The table for this sample lists 9,500 to 15,000 distinct CDR3 sequences; roughly 50% of them were counted only once. About 15% of the sample comes from the top ten.

Its CDR3 holds 12 amino acids, cysteine through phenylalanine. Of all the DNA, just the CDR3 is kept, 36 bases in frame from base 1. Based on the germline V gene (reference sequence), the CDR1 and CDR2 sequences are DFQATT and SNEGSKA. V is pruned by 5 bases and J by 14 bases, leaving 10 bases of the junction without a gene match. The sample's treatment or condition label is to be understood as: approximately nine-day PBMC culture with coronavirus spike peptide pools or control peptides (ViraFEST assay). The ViraFEST assay was used in the study, in which antigen-specific T cells were expanded with peptide pools and expanded clonotypes were subsequently identified by TCR sequencing. Positive SARS-CoV-2 PCR tests in the convalescent patients dated from March to December 2020, before Alpha, Beta and Delta variants emerged in the United States. Each well held fewer than 2.5 million PBMCs cultured with around 9 ug/ml peptide pools in IMDM containing approximately 4.8% human AB serum and 7.5 to 10 IU/ml IL-2. On days 3 and 7, half of the culture medium was replaced with fresh IL-2-containing medium. CD4+ T cells were isolated after roughly 10 days of culture through negative selection using the EasySep CD4+ T cell isolation kit. Ficoll-Paque Plus gradient centrifugation was used to isolate PBMCs from whole blood, and the isolated PBMCs were then either used fresh or cryopreserved at -140C. Culture conditions were generally each tested in triplicate wells.

The TCR comes from a human donor who had recovered from COVID-19. Rearrangement joined TRBV20-1 to TRBJ2-4, with 9 bases in between that match TRBD2. Sequencing input: CD4+ T cells from blood, cultured in vitro. The nucleotide sequence is given as TGCAGTGCTCCCGGACTTAGCGGGAGTAAGTACTTC. The translation is CSAPGLSGSKYF.